The 13 T cell receptor beta chains in this list originate from one sample, sequenced in a study of cytomegalovirus exposure and HLA in healthy donors. PCR amplification relied on 60 Vbeta primers (plus 13 Jbeta primers). Produced via immunoSEQ multiplex PCR; TCRdb's table is partial and in-frame only. Of some 200,000 clones listed, roughly 8.7% are singletons. The sample taken for sequencing was PBMCs. Every receptor here comes from a woman in her 30s in good health and CMV-seropositive.

This clone was seen a handful of times. This chain connects TRBV7-9 to TRBJ2-1; 8 nucleotides line up with TRBD2. CDR1 is SEHNR, CDR2 FQNEAQ, per germline (reference sequence). There are 17 residues in the CDR3. After removal of 4 bases from V and 2 bases from J, the junction contained 10 bases not matched to a gene. The CDR3 DNA reads as TGTGCCAGCAGCTCCACAAGCGGGAGCTTCCCCTACAATGAGCAGTTCTTC. It encodes CASSSTSGSFPYNEQFF.

This chain uses TRBV7-9 with TRBJ2-1, with TRBD2 identical over 7 bases. V shed 1 base, J shed 1 base, and the junction held 7 bases outside the gene matches. The CDR3 length is 17 residues. Germline V gives CDR1 SEHNR, CDR2 FQNEAQ (reference sequence). The CDR3 sequence: CASSLEGLAVSYNEQFF. CDR3 DNA sequence: TGTGCCAGCAGCTTAGAAGGGCTAGCGGTATCCTACAATGAGCAGTTCTTC.

The table lists this clone with a few counts. The chain employs TRBV6-1 and TRBJ1-2; D is perhaps TRBD1 (6 bases). CDR1 is MNHNS, CDR2 SASEGT, per germline. Trimming stripped 1 base from V and 6 bases from J, with 9 bases between. The CDR3 extends over 13 amino acids. The DNA of the CDR3 is TGTGCCAGCAGTGAAGAGGCAGGGGATGGCTACACCTTC. Its translation: CASSEEAGDGYTF.

V gene TRBV5-1 combines with J gene TRBJ1-2; D is unclear. The CDR3 extends over 13 amino acids. The V and J ends lost 4 bases and 5 bases respectively, with 12 bases between them. Germline CDR1 SGHRS, CDR2 YFSETQ. CDR3 sequence: CASSGGPRYGYTF. CDR3 coding DNA: TGCGCCAGCAGCGGAGGACCCCGGTATGGCTACACCTTC.

The rearrangement uses TRBV6-6 and TRBJ1-3; D is uncertain. The germline V gene has CDR1 MNHNY and CDR2 SVGAGI (reference sequence). V lost 6 bases and J 2 bases, leaving 5 bases between the germline ends. The CDR3 totals 12 residues. The CDR3 nucleotides are TGTGCCAGCAGCCCAGCTGGAAACACCATATATTTT. Amino acid sequence: CASSPAGNTIYF.

This chain connects TRBV19 to TRBJ1-2; a possible D gene is TRBD1 (5 bases). V lost 7 bases to trimming and J lost 7 bases, with 13 bases between them. Germline loops: CDR1 LNHDA, CDR2 SQIVND (reference sequence). The CDR3 is 12 residues long. This CDR3 is CASTPDRAGYTF. The CDR3 DNA follows: TGTGCCAGTACCCCCGACAGAGCTGGCTACACCTTC.

The V call is TRBV6-5, the J call TRBJ2-7; 7 bases map to TRBD1. The J segment lost 4 bases and the V segment lost 7 bases, leaving 13 bases of the junction unmatched. The CDR3 extends over 15 amino acids. Germline values: CDR1 MNHEY, CDR2 SVGAGI. The CDR3 DNA follows: TGTGCCAGCACCAAACCGGGACAGCCACCTTACGAGCAGTACTTC. As protein: CASTKPGQPPYEQYF.

The sample holds a few counts of this clone. The gene calls are TRBV11-3 and TRBJ2-4; TRBD1 matches 9 bases. CDR3 length: 16 amino acids. Germline lookup yields CDR1 SGHNT and CDR2 YENEEA. Unmatched junction bases numbered 12, after V lost 6 bases and J lost 6 bases. The CDR3, as DNA: TGTGCCAGCAGTTCGGGGGGACAGGGATTGGTAAACATTCAGTACTTC. This gives the protein CASSSGGQGLVNIQYF.

The V gene is TRBV5-1, the J gene TRBJ2-3; no definite D call. The CDR3 loop spans 12 amino acids. Germline V lookup: CDR1 SGHRS, CDR2 YFSETQ. Trimming shortened V by 2 bases and J by 2 bases, and 3 bases separated the two germline ends. CDR3 region: CASSFYTDTQYF. CDR3 DNA sequence: TGCGCCAGCAGCTTCTACACAGATACGCAGTATTTT. Based on the CDR3 plus reference TRBV5-1 and TRBJ2-3, the full variable domain is KAGVTQTPRYLIKTRGQQVTLSCSPISGHRSVSWYQQTPGQGLQFLFEYFSETQRNKGNFPGRFSGRQFSNSRSEMNVSTLELGDSALYLCASSFYTDTQYFGPGTRLTVL.

This sequence joins TRBV5-6 and TRBJ2-5; a weak D match, TRBD1 (6 bases). V was pared by 4 bases and J by 2 bases, with 12 bases between. The germline V gene encodes CDR1 SGHDT and CDR2 YYEEEE. The CDR3 spans 14 residues. CDR3 coding DNA: TGTGCCAGCAGCCTGGGGGCTACGCAAGAGACCCAGTACTTC. The encoded protein is CASSLGATQETQYF.

This clone was counted between two and nine times. The CDR3 sequence is CASSPDRVGGYTF. CDR3 nucleotides: TGTGCCAGCAGTCCGGACAGGGTGGGTGGCTACACCTTC. This rearrangement joins TRBV27 to TRBJ1-2, with 8 bases matching TRBD1. Germline loops: CDR1 MNHEY, CDR2 SMNVEV (reference sequence). This CDR3 is built from 13 residues. Trimming at V came to 5 bases and at J to 7 bases, leaving 6 bases not matched to a gene.

This clone occurred a few times. V gene TRBV11-2 combines with J gene TRBJ2-5; 7 nucleotides agree with TRBD2. Germline V CDR1 and CDR2: SGHAT, FQNNGV. The CDR3 is 15 residues long. J lost 5 bases, V lost 2 bases, and 8 bases had no gene match. The CDR3 spells CASSLRTRVYETQYF. DNA for the CDR3: TGTGCCAGCAGCTTACGGACTAGAGTATACGAGACCCAGTACTTC.

This clone has a handful of counts. The V and J genes are TRBV7-9 and TRBJ1-2; D gene ambiguous. Germline V CDR1 and CDR2: SEHNR, FQNEAQ (reference sequence). V dropped 5 bases and J dropped 2 bases, with 15 bases sitting between them. The CDR3 has 15 residues. CDR3 in DNA: TGTGCCAGCAGCCGGACTGCGACTTTAAACTATGGCTACACCTTC. Its translation: CASSRTATLNYGYTF.